Below are 5 T cell receptor beta chains sequenced from a single sample in a study of cytomegalovirus exposure and HLA in healthy donors. 60 Vbeta and 13 Jbeta primers were used in PCR. Clones were sequenced by immunoSEQ multiplex PCR, and TCRdb holds only the in-frame ones, with some missing. The profile shows about 61,000 clones, around 89% of them singletons. The sequenced sample was PBMCs. All receptors come from a man aged 30 to 45 in good health and CMV-seropositive.

The V call is TRBV7-9, the J call TRBJ2-1, with D unclear. Germline assignment: CDR1 SEHNR and CDR2 FQNEAQ (reference sequence). The CDR3 runs to 11 residues. V lost 0 bases and J lost 9, with 3 bases in between. CDR3 protein: CASSLAREQFF. The CDR3, as DNA: TGTGCCAGCAGCTTAGCCCGTGAGCAGTTCTTC.

This chain uses TRBV29-1 with TRBJ2-4; maybe TRBD1 (5 bases). The CDR3 runs to 15 residues. From germline, CDR1 is SQVTM and CDR2 ANQGSEA. The V end lost 2 bases, the J end lost 3 bases, and 14 bases lay between the germline ends. The CDR3 loop is CSVERADSGKNIQYF. CDR3 nucleotides: TGCAGCGTTGAAAGGGCAGACAGTGGCAAAAACATTCAGTACTTC.

The chain recombines TRBV6-5 with TRBJ1-6; weak D call: TRBD1 (6 bases). The germline V gene has CDR1 MNHEY and CDR2 SVGAGI. V was pared by 2 bases and J by 6 bases, with 11 bases between. The CDR3 has 15 residues. Here the CDR3 reads CASSYRTDTNSPLHF. The CDR3 bases are TGTGCCAGCAGTTACAGGACAGATACTAATTCACCCCTCCACTTT.

CDR3 DNA sequence: TGTGCCAGCAGCCTTCGGACTGGACCCCCATCGTTCTTC. Encoded protein: CASSLRTGPPSFF. The chain carries TRBV9 and TRBJ2-1; D is possibly TRBD2 (5 bases). Deletions cut 4 bases from V and 15 bases from J, with 20 bases between. The CDR3 spans 13 residues. Looked up from germline, CDR1 is SGDLS and CDR2 is YYNGEE.

The rearrangement links TRBV30 to TRBJ1-3; weak D call: TRBD1 (6 bases). This CDR3 has 14 amino acids. Germline V CDR1 and CDR2: GTSNPN, SVGIG (reference sequence). V lost 0 bases and J lost 4, with 10 bases in between. In DNA form, the CDR3 reads TGTGCCTGGAGTGTACCGGGGGGCGGAAACACCATATATTTT. This encodes CAWSVPGGGNTIYF.